One and the same sample provided the 15 T cell receptor beta chains below, sequenced in a study of post-analysis software for immune sequencing data. Study observations and caveats: Roughly 5 TRBV segments occurring more often in patients than controls included TRBV5-6, TRBV5-1 and TRBV20-1.

Their antigens remain unidentified. The library was made from cDNA and included unique molecular identifiers. In TCRdb, the PCR reads were re-called with MiXCR into one record per CDR3 protein. Altogether about 820,000 distinct CDR3 sequences are present, about 53% being singletons, with the ten largest covering approximately 4.2%. The sequenced material came from blood. The receptor set was obtained from a girl aged 5 to 17 with multiple sclerosis.

V is TRBV12-3 or TRBV12-4 and J is TRBJ2-6, with 10 bases aligning to TRBD1. The CDR3 is 18 residues long. V was clipped by 5 bases and J by 0 bases; unmatched bases: 7. The CDR3 sequence: CASSPRQGAVSGANVLTF. The DNA for the CDR3 is TGTGCCAGCAGTCCGCGACAGGGGGCTGTCTCTGGGGCCAACGTCCTGACTTTC.

CDR3 sequence reads: CASSPVGGQDSHEQFF. The CDR3, as DNA: TGTGCCAGCAGCCCGGTCGGGGGCCAGGATTCCCATGAGCAGTTCTTC. This chain links TRBV7-9 with TRBJ2-1; D could derive from TRBD1 or TRBD2 (6 bases each). The length of the CDR3 is 16 residues. Germline values: CDR1 SEHNR, CDR2 FQNEAQ (reference sequence). Trimming pared 5 bases from V and 8 bases from J, leaving 22 bases between.

The chain joins TRBV12-5 to TRBJ2-7, with D possibly being TRBD2 (5 bases). CDR3 length: 17 amino acids. V was cut by 0 bases and J by 1 base, with 16 bases left in between. CDR1 is LGHNT and CDR2 is FRNRAP in the germline V gene. The DNA of the CDR3 is TGTGCTAGTGGTTTGGTACGGCCCCGGGAAGGGTCCTACGAGCAGTACTTC. Its translation: CASGLVRPREGSYEQYF.

This clonotype was found a few times. The chain is built from TRBV7-8 and TRBJ2-5, with TRBD1 as a possible D gene (5 bases). This CDR3 spans 16 amino acids. Per the germline V gene, CDR1 is SGHVS and CDR2 is FQNEAQ. Trimming removed 4 bases at V and 1 base at J, with 16 bases between. The DNA of the CDR3 is TGTGCCAGCAGCTCTCCCAGACAGACAATCCAAGAGACCCAGTACTTC. Encoded protein: CASSSPRQTIQETQYF.

The V call is TRBV29-1, the J call TRBJ1-4; D unresolved. V lost 6 bases, J lost 11 bases, and 13 bases lay in between. From germline, CDR1 is SQVTM and CDR2 ANQGSEA. The CDR3 extends over 11 amino acids. The CDR3 DNA is TGCAGCGTGGCGCCGGATTCCAAACTGTTTTTT. Its protein is CSVAPDSKLFF.

The chain couples TRBV10-3 to TRBJ2-7, with 11 bases lining up with TRBD1. V gave up 7 bases and J gave up 2 bases; unmatched junction bases: 7. The CDR3 has 15 amino acids. Germline V gene sequence: CDR1 ENHRY, CDR2 SYGVKD. The CDR3 loop reads CAITEPGQGAYEQYF. The DNA of the CDR3 is TGTGCCATCACCGAGCCGGGACAGGGGGCCTACGAGCAGTACTTC.

The chain is built from TRBV14 and TRBJ2-5; D unresolved. This CDR3 comprises 15 residues. V lost 0 bases, J lost 11 bases, and 19 bases lay in between. Per the germline V gene, CDR1 is SGHDN and CDR2 is FVKESK. The CDR3 loop reads CASSQDWAMRNEQYF. Here the CDR3 DNA reads TGTGCCAGCAGCCAAGATTGGGCAATGCGAAATGAGCAGTACTTC.

The chain uses TRBV11-2 and TRBJ2-7, with 8 bases fitting TRBD1. The CDR3 totals 17 residues. Germline V gene lookup returns CDR1 SGHAT and CDR2 FQNNGV. Losses at the gene ends were 1 base for V and 2 bases for J; bases not matched to a gene: 10. In nucleotides, the CDR3 is TGTGCCAGCAGCTTAGTTTGGGGACAGGTGATCCCCTACGAGCAGTACTTC. Its translation is CASSLVWGQVIPYEQYF.

V is TRBV12-3 or TRBV12-4 and J is TRBJ1-2; weak D call: TRBD1 (5 bases). This CDR3 spans 17 amino acids. Trimming removed 5 bases at V and 7 bases at J, with 26 bases between. CDR3: CASSAFIRYGGDSGYTF. The DNA for the CDR3 is TGTGCCAGCAGTGCCTTTATTAGGTACGGGGGAGACAGTGGCTACACCTTC.

V and J are TRBV14 and TRBJ2-7; D is undetermined. Germline values: CDR1 SGHDN, CDR2 FVKESK. The ends were cut back, 3 bases at V and 2 bases at J, with 11 bases in the middle. CDR3 length: 14 residues. The CDR3 nucleotides are TGTGCCAGCAGCCAGACGGACGGGCCCTACGAGCAGTACTTC. The encoded protein is CASSQTDGPYEQYF.

Here the CDR3 reads CASSPFGGGFDEQFF. CDR3 DNA sequence: TGCGCCAGCAGCCCCTTCGGGGGTGGTTTCGATGAGCAGTTCTTC. The chain recombines TRBV5-1 with TRBJ2-1; a weak D match, TRBD2 (6 bases). The CDR3 is 15 residues long. The germline CDR1 and CDR2 sequences are SGHRS and YFSETQ. V gave up 4 bases and J gave up 8 bases, with 19 bases separating them.

This chain links TRBV7-6 with TRBJ2-1, with 10 bases lining up with TRBD1. The CDR3 has 15 amino acids. Germline V gene lookup returns CDR1 SGHVS and CDR2 FNYEAQ. The junction had 8 bases not matched to a gene; V was cut back by 5 bases and J by 7 bases. This chain's CDR3 is CASSTGTGDVNEQFF. Here the CDR3 DNA reads TGTGCCAGCAGCACCGGGACAGGGGATGTGAATGAGCAGTTCTTC. The full variable domain, its missing parts supplied by reference TRBV7-6 and TRBJ2-1, is GAGVSQSPRYKVTKRGQDVALRCDPISGHVSLYWYRQALGQGPEFLTYFNYEAQQDKSGLPNDRFSAERPEGSISTLTIQRTEQRDSAMYRCASSTGTGDVNEQFFGPGTRLTVL.

The genes are TRBV12-3 or TRBV12-4 and TRBJ2-7; D not certain. The J call could be wrong; TRBJ2-5 is a better fit for the DNA end. This CDR3 has 14 amino acids. The CDR3 sequence is CASSPPPSPGTQYF. The DNA of the CDR3 is TGTGCCAGCAGTCCCCCCCCCTCCCCAGGGACCCAGTACTTC.

The V gene is TRBV12-3 or TRBV12-4, the J gene TRBJ2-5; the match to TRBD2 covers 9 bases. After removal of 6 bases from V and 3 bases from J, the junction contained 5 bases not matched to a gene. The CDR3 totals 14 residues. Written as DNA, the CDR3 is TGTGCCAGCAGGGTCTTAGCGGGAGAAGAGACCCAGTACTTC. Translated: CASRVLAGEETQYF.

The J gene is TRBJ2-2, the V gene TRBV7-9, with a tentative D call TRBD1 (5 bases). This CDR3 region has 15 residues. Trimming removed 7 bases from V and 4 bases from J, with 16 bases in between. Germline CDR1 SEHNR, CDR2 FQNEAQ (reference sequence). CDR3 protein: CASTPGAQGTGELFF. In DNA, the CDR3 is TGTGCCAGCACCCCTGGGGCGCAAGGCACCGGGGAGCTGTTTTTT.